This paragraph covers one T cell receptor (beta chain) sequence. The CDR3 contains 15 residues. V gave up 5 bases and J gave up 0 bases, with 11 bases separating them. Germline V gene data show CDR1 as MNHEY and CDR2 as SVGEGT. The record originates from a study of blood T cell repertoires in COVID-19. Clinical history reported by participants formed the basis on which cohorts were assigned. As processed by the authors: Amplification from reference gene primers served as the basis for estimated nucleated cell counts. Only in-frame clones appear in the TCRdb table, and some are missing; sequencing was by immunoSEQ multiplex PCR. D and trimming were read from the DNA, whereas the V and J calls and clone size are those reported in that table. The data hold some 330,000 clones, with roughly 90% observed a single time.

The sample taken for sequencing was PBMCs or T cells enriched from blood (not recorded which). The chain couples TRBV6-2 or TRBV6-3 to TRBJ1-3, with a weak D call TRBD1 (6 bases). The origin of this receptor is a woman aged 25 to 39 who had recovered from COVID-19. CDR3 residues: CASSRDTHSGNTIYF. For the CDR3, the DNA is TGTGCCAGCAGTCGGGACACACACTCTGGAAACACCATATATTTT.